The 2 T cell receptor beta chains reported below all come from one sample, sequenced in a study of CD8+CD57+ T cells in acquired aplastic anemia (dated by TCRdb to the late 2010s). Data came from an Illumina HiSeq 2000. Genomic DNA served as template for TCR beta VDJ combination and CDR3 sequence profiling. The raw public reads went through TCRdb reprocessing: fastp at Q25, MiXCR clone calling, in-frame beta chains kept. Rows with one shared CDR3 protein collapse into an entry with the most common genes and DNA. This sample has tens of thousands of distinct CDR3 sequences in its table, and approximately 46% of those were observed once. About 66% of the sample goes to the ten largest clones. Sequencing input: sorted CD4+, CD8+, or CD8+CD57+ T cells (not recorded which) from PBMCs. These receptor sequences come from a human donor in good health, serving as a control.

This clonotype showed up just a few times. This chain links TRBV19 with TRBJ2-7; D may correspond to TRBD1 or TRBD2 (5 bases each). Germline CDR1 is LNHDA and CDR2 is SQIVND (reference sequence). CDR3 size: 13 residues. Between the trimmed V and J ends, which lost 6 bases and 5 bases, there was a span of 14 bases. The DNA of the CDR3 is TGTGCCAGTAGGGGGACCGGGACCAACGAGCAGTACTTC. Translation: CASRGTGTNEQYF. The full variable domain, completed using reference TRBV19 and TRBJ2-7, is DGGITQSPKYLFRKEGQNVTLSCEQNLNHDAMYWYRQDPGQGLRLIYYSQIVNDFQKGDIAEGYSVSREKKESFPLTVTSAQKNPTAFYLCASRGTGTNEQYFGPGTRLTVT.

This clonotype came up a few times. The DNA of the CDR3 is TGTGCCAGCAGCTATAGCGGGCCTTACAATGAGCAGTTCTTC. This gives the protein CASSYSGPYNEQFF. V is TRBV11-3 and J is TRBJ2-1, with 7 bases matching TRBD2. V lost 4 bases to trimming and J lost 4 bases; unmatched junction nucleotides: 4. CDR3 length: 14 residues. The germline CDR1 and CDR2 sequences are SGHNT and YENEEA.